A single sample gave rise to the 17 T cell receptor beta chains below, sequenced in a study of blood T cells in healthy people across ages (dated by TCRdb to the mid-2010s). The method behind the library was 5' RACE. Instrument on record: Illumina HiSeq 2500. A second 7 to 11 cycle PCR used a sample-barcoded 5' primer and a J-beta primer mix. In-frame beta chains were kept once TCRdb had trimmed the public reads at Q25 with fastp and called clones with MiXCR. Rows matching on CDR3 protein sequence are summarized as one entry with the most common DNA and genes. This sample holds around 1.5 million distinct CDR3 sequences; approximately 63% were observed only once. Over 5% of the sample comes from the top ten. Sequencing used blood. Every receptor here comes from a man younger than 35 in good health.

The chain uses TRBV13 and TRBJ2-7; no firm D call. CDR1 is PRHDT, CDR2 FYEKMQ, per germline (reference sequence). Trimming left V 7 bases short and J 2 bases short, with 18 bases between. This CDR3 region has 15 residues. The CDR3 reads CASNRCWIIAYEQYF. As DNA, the CDR3 is TGTGCCAGCAACCGATGCTGGATTATCGCCTACGAGCAGTACTTC.

This chain connects TRBV4-1 to TRBJ2-1, with D perhaps matching TRBD2 (5 bases). The DNA end lines up better with TRBJ2-7; the J call may be wrong. The CDR3 spans 15 residues. The germline gives CDR1 MGHRA, CDR2 YSYEKL. The CDR3 nucleotides read TGCGCCAGCAGCCCCGGATCTAGCTCCTACAATGAGCAGTACTTC. Translation: CASSPGSSSYNEQYF.

The V gene is TRBV29-1, the J gene TRBJ2-7; D perhaps matches TRBD2 (5 bases). The CDR3 totals 13 residues. V dropped 5 bases and J dropped 2 bases, with 13 bases sitting between them. Germline-derived CDR1 and CDR2 are SQVTM and ANQGSEA. CDR3 protein: CSVNRGDTYEQYF. CDR3 sequence (DNA): TGCAGCGTTAACCGGGGAGATACCTACGAGCAGTACTTC.

This clonotype has just a few counts. V usage is TRBV3-1 and J usage is TRBJ2-5; 7 positions match TRBD1. With V trimmed by 4 bases and J by 0 bases, 2 bases remained unmatched. The CDR3 runs 14 residues. Germline assignment: CDR1 LGHDT and CDR2 YNNKEL (reference sequence). CDR3 DNA sequence: TGTGCCAGCAGCCCGGACAGGAACCAAGAGACCCAGTACTTC. Protein sequence: CASSPDRNQETQYF.

The chain recombines TRBV25-1 with TRBJ1-2; perhaps TRBD1 as D (5 bases). The CDR3 covers 14 residues. CDR1 and CDR2 (germline): MGHDK, SYGVNS. V dropped 8 bases and J dropped 3 bases, with 16 bases sitting between them. CDR3 in amino acids: CASGGSYKDYGYTF. CDR3 DNA sequence: TGTGCCAGCGGGGGGTCCTACAAGGACTATGGCTACACCTTC.

The chain is built from TRBV4-2 and TRBJ2-7, with unresolved D. Trimming removed 4 bases at V and 2 bases at J, with 15 bases between. Germline V gene lookup returns CDR1 LGHNA and CDR2 YNFKEQ. The CDR3 is 15 amino acids. In DNA, the CDR3 is TGTGCCAGCAGCCCCTTCGATCGGGTTACCTACGAGCAGTACTTC. Translating gives CASSPFDRVTYEQYF.

This sequence joins TRBV5-1 and TRBJ2-4, with TRBD2 matching over 8 bases. The DNA end favors TRBJ2-7, so the J call may be wrong. The CDR3 consists of 16 residues. From germline, CDR1 is SGHRS and CDR2 YFSETQ. This CDR3 reads CASSPNYGTRDYEQYF. The CDR3 DNA is TGCGCCAGCAGCCCCAACTACGGGACTAGGGATTACGAGCAGTACTTC.

This clonotype was seen a few times. This chain links TRBV7-8 with TRBJ1-2; 7 bases match TRBD1. V dropped 1 base and J dropped 7; count of bases not matched to a gene: 3. Germline loops: CDR1 SGHVS, CDR2 FQNEAQ. CDR3 length: 13 residues. The CDR3: CASSLDTGVGYTF. The CDR3 DNA reads as TGTGCCAGCAGCTTAGATACAGGGGTTGGCTACACCTTC.

This clonotype came up a few times. The gene calls are TRBV3-1 and TRBJ2-1, with TRBD2 identical over 7 bases. Germline V gene sequence: CDR1 LGHDT, CDR2 YNNKEL (reference sequence). The CDR3 extends over 16 amino acids. Losses at the gene ends were 1 base for V and 2 bases for J; bases not matched to a gene: 5. The CDR3 protein is CASSQVTSGTYNEQFF. DNA for the CDR3: TGTGCCAGCAGCCAAGTAACCAGCGGGACCTACAATGAGCAGTTCTTC.

The V and J genes are TRBV20-1 and TRBJ1-6; 8 bases align to TRBD1. V lost 0 bases to trimming and J lost 7 bases; unmatched junction nucleotides: 5. The CDR3 is 15 amino acids. Germline V gene data show CDR1 as DFQATT and CDR2 as SNEGSKA (reference sequence). CDR3 protein: CSAREDRASNSPLHF. Here the CDR3 DNA reads TGCAGTGCTAGAGAGGACAGGGCTTCCAATTCACCCCTCCACTTT.

In DNA, the CDR3 is TGTGCCAGCAGATCCCCCCTCGAGCGGGCCTACGAGCAGTACTTC. Protein: CASRSPLERAYEQYF. The chain is built from TRBV7-2 and TRBJ2-5; TRBD2 might be the D (6 bases). Gene TRBJ2-7 matches the end of the DNA better, so the J call may be wrong. The CDR3 length is 15 residues. Germline loops: CDR1 SGHTA, CDR2 FQGNSA.

A few counts support this clonotype. The rearrangement joins TRBV20-1 to TRBJ2-7, with 9 bases matching TRBD1. Germline CDR1 DFQATT, CDR2 SNEGSKA (reference sequence). V shed 6 bases and J 5 bases; nucleotides not matched to a gene: 11. The CDR3 loop spans 14 amino acids. The CDR3 spells CSAHRGLPSHEQYF. The CDR3 DNA sequence: TGCAGTGCCCACAGGGGGCTACCTTCCCACGAGCAGTACTTC.

This clonotype came up once. The chain uses TRBV6-5 and TRBJ2-3, with TRBD2 matching over 9 bases. Germline V gene lookup returns CDR1 MNHEY and CDR2 SVGAGI. The CDR3 has 17 amino acids. The V and J ends lost 2 bases and 5 bases, in that order; junction bases with no gene match: 11. CDR3 residues: CASSYGGAGGFEDTQYF. CDR3 coding DNA: TGTGCCAGCAGTTACGGAGGAGCGGGGGGTTTTGAAGATACGCAGTATTTT.

In its sample, this clonotype was seen once. The chain employs TRBV20-1 and TRBJ1-5; 9 bases are a match to TRBD1. This CDR3 contains 14 residues. CDR1 and CDR2 (germline): DFQATT, SNEGSKA (reference sequence). With 5 bases clipped from V and 3 bases from J, the junction kept 5 bases outside the gene matches. As DNA, the CDR3 is TGCAGTGCTGGGGGACAGGGAGACAATCAGCCCCAGCATTTT. The encoded protein is CSAGGQGDNQPQHF.

The chain is built from TRBV12-3 or TRBV12-4 and TRBJ1-4; 9 nucleotides match TRBD1. Trimming took 6 bases from V and 0 from J; bases not matched to a gene: 8. The CDR3 covers 17 residues. The CDR3 sequence: CASSRGQGSATNEKLFF. The CDR3 DNA is TGTGCCAGCAGCCGGGGACAGGGCAGTGCAACTAATGAAAAACTGTTTTTT.

The CDR3 DNA is TGCGCCAGCAGCTACGGACAGGCTCAGGACACCATATATTTT. Its translation is CASSYGQAQDTIYF. V is TRBV5-1 and J is TRBJ1-3; 7 bases agree with TRBD1. CDR3 length equals 14 residues. CDR1 and CDR2 (germline): SGHRS, YFSETQ. J lost 8 bases, V lost 3 bases, and 8 bases had no gene match.

The V gene is TRBV12-3 or TRBV12-4, the J gene TRBJ2-2, with D perhaps matching TRBD2 (5 bases). Trimming left V 1 base short and J 6 bases short, with 15 bases between. The CDR3 runs to 16 residues. This CDR3 reads CASSLDLEADAGELFF. For the CDR3, the DNA is TGTGCCAGCAGTTTAGATTTAGAAGCGGACGCCGGGGAGCTGTTTTTT.